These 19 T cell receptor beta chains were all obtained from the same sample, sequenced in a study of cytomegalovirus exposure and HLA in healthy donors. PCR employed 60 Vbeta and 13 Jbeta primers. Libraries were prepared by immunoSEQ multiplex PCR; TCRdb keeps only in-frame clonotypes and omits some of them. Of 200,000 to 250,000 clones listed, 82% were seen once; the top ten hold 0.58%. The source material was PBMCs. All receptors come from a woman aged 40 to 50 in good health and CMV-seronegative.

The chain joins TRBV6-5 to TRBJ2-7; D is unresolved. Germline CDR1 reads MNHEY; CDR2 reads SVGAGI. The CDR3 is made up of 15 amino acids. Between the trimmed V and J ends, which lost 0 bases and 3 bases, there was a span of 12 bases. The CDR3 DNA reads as TGTGCCAGCAGTTACTCTGGCCGTCCCCACTACGAGCAGTACTTC. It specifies CASSYSGRPHYEQYF.

CDR3 coding DNA: TGTGCCAGCAGTTCGGACTCTCAAAAACTGTTTTTT. Translation: CASSSDSQKLFF. V usage is TRBV27 and J usage is TRBJ1-4; D is ambiguous. The CDR3 is made up of 12 amino acids. Trimming shortened V by 4 bases and J by 9 bases, and 9 bases separated the two germline ends. The germline V gene encodes CDR1 MNHEY and CDR2 SMNVEV (reference sequence).

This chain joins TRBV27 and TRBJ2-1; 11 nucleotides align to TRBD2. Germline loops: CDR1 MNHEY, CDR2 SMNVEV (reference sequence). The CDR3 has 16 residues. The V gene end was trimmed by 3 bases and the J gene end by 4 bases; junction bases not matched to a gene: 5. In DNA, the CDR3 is TGTGCCAGCAGTTTCGACCGACTAGCGGGGTACAATGAGCAGTTCTTC. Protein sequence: CASSFDRLAGYNEQFF.

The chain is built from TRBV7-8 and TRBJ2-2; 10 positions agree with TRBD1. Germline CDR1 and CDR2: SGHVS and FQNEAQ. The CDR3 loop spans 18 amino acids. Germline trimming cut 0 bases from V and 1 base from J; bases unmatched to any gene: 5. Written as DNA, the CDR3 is TGTGCCAGCAGCTTAGCGGCGGGACAGGGGATGAACACCGGGGAGCTGTTTTTT. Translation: CASSLAAGQGMNTGELFF.

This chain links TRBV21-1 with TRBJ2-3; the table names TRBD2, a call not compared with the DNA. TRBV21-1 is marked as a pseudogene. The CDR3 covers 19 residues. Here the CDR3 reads CASSTNQSVRGGWGDTQYF. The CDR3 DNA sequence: TGTGCCAGCAGCACCAATCAGTCCGTTAGGGGGGGATGGGGAGATACGCAGTATTTT.

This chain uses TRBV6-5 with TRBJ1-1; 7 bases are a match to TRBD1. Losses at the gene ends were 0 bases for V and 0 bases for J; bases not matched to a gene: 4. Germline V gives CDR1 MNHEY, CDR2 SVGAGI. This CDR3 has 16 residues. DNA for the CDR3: TGTGCCAGCAGTTACTCGATGGGACAGATGAACACTGAAGCTTTCTTT. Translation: CASSYSMGQMNTEAFF.

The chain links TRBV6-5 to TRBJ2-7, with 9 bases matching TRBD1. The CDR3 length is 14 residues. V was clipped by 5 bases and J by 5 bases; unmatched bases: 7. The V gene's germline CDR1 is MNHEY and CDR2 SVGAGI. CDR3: CASSDRDRVNEQYF. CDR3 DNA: TGTGCCAGCAGTGACCGGGACAGGGTAAACGAGCAGTACTTC.

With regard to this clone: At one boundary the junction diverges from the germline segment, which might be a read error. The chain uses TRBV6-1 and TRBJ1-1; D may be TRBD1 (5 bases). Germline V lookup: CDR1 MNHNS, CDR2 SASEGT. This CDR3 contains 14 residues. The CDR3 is CASTPLGANTGAFF. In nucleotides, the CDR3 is TGTGCCAGCACTCCGCTTGGGGCCAACACTGGAGCTTTCTTT.

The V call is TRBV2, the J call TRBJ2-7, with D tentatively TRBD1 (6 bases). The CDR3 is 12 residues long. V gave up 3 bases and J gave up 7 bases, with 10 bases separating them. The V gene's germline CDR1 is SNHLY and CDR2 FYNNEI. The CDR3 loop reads CASSEYQGEQYF. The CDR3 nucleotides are TGTGCCAGCAGTGAGTACCAGGGGGAGCAGTACTTC.

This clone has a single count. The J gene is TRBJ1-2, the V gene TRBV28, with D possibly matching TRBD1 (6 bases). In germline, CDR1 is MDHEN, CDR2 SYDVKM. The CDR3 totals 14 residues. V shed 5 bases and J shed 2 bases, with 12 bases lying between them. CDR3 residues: CASSLRQENYGYTF. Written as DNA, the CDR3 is TGTGCCAGCAGTCTCCGACAGGAAAACTATGGCTACACCTTC.

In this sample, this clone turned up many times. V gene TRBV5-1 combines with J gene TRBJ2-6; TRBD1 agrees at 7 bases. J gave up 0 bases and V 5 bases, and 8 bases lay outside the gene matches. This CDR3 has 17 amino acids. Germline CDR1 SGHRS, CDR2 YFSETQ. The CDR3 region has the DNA TGCGCCAGCAGAGAGGGGGCCTCGAACTCTGGGGCCAACGTCCTGACTTTC. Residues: CASREGASNSGANVLTF.

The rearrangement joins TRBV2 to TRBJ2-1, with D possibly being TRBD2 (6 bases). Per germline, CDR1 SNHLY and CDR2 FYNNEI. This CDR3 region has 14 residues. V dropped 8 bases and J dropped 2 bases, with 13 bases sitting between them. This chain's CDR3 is CASRERGPYNEQFF. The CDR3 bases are TGTGCCAGCCGGGAGAGGGGCCCCTACAATGAGCAGTTCTTC.

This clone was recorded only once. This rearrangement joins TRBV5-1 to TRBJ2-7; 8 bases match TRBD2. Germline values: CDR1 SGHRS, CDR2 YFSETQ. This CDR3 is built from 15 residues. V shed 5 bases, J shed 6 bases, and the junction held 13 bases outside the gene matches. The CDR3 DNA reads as TGCGCCAGCAGTGCGAATAGCGGGGAGTACGGCGAGCAGTACTTC. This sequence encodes CASSANSGEYGEQYF.

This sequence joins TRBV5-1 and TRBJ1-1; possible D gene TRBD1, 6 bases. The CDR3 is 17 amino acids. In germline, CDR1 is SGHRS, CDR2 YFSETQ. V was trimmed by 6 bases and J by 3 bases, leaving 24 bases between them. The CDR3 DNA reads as TGCGCCAGCAAAGGCTCATTCTCAGGGGTGTGGGACACTGAAGCTTTCTTT. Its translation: CASKGSFSGVWDTEAFF.

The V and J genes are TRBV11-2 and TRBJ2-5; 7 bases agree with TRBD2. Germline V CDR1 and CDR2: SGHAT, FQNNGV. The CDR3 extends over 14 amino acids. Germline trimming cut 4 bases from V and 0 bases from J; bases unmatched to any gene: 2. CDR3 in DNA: TGTGCCAGCAGCTCCCGGGGGGACCAAGAGACCCAGTACTTC. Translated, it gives CASSSRGDQETQYF.

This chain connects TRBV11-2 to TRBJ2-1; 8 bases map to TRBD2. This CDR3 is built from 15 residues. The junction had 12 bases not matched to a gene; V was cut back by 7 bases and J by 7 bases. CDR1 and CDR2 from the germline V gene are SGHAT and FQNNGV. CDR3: CASIYRSGAGNEQFF. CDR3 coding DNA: TGTGCCAGCATATACCGTAGCGGGGCGGGTAATGAGCAGTTCTTC.

This chain's CDR3 is CASSQDFHPGLAGGNEQFF. CDR3 sequence (DNA): TGCGCCAGCAGCCAAGATTTCCACCCGGGACTAGCGGGGGGGAATGAGCAGTTCTTC. The V and J genes are TRBV4-3 and TRBJ2-1; 16 bases agree with TRBD2. Germline loops: CDR1 LGHNA, CDR2 YSLEER. CDR3 length equals 19 residues. V lost 0 bases and J lost 7; bases outside the gene matches: 9.

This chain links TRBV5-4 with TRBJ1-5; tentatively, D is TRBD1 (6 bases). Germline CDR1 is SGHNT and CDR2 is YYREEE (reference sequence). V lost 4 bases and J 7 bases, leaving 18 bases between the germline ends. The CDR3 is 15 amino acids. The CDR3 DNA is TGTGCCAGCAGCGTAGCCCCAGGGGCCGGACAGCCCCAGCATTTT. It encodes CASSVAPGAGQPQHF.

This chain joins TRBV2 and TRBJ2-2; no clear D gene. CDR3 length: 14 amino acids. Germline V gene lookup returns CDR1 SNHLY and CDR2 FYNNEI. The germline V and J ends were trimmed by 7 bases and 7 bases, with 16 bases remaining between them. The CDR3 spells CASIETLTLGELFF. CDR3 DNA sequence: TGTGCCAGCATCGAGACACTCACCCTCGGGGAGCTGTTTTTT.